This T cell receptor beta chain came from a study of identical twins (dated by TCRdb to the mid-2010s). In the study overall: The study deep-sequenced TCR alpha and beta repertoires from monozygotic twins, unrelated adults of various ages and cord blood to test whether fetal clonotypes persist. To rule out contamination, replicate twin experiments were performed at different times with different library preparation protocols.

Every donor was a healthy Caucasian. Three pairs of female monozygotic twins, all aged roughly 18 to 29 years, made up the twin cohort. Peripheral blood mononuclear cells were used as the source from which RNA for TCR libraries was isolated. V is pruned by 5 bases and J by 1 base, leaving 4 bases of the junction without a gene match. CDR1 SEHNR and CDR2 FQNEAQ were looked up in the germline V gene (reference sequence). From cysteine to phenylalanine, the CDR3 is 15 amino acids long. Only CDR3 DNA remains: 45 bases, in frame from the first base. The protocol used for the library was 5' RACE. The reads were generated on an Illumina HiSeq 2000. A universal primer binding site was added through template switching, and the final cDNA carried a unique molecular identifier so that TCR cDNA molecules could be counted accurately. Specific primers in the conserved constant-segment region were used to synthesize first-strand cDNA for the TCR alpha and beta chains. To control for contamination, every cDNA library was double barcoded, receiving both a SMART-Mk sample barcode and Illumina barcodes. TruSeq adapter sequences, together with Illumina sample barcodes, were added in two successive PCR steps. Sequencing of the TCR alpha and beta cDNA libraries was done on the Illumina HiSeq platform using custom primers. The authors' analysis ran thus. MiGEC was used to process raw reads and extract unique molecular identifiers, and MiXCR was used to find CDR3 positions. For each individual, recombination models were inferred using an EM algorithm with the repgenHMM and IGoR tools. The tcR package in R was used for shared clonotype analysis, with sharing normalized by the product of cloneset sizes. Out-of-frame nonproductive sequences were analyzed to study raw recombination free of thymic and clonal selection effects. TCRdb cleaned the public reads at Q25 with fastp, built clones with MiXCR and kept in-frame beta chains. Entries are consolidated by CDR3 protein sequence, retaining the most common genes and DNA. The V and J calls here are based on TCRdb, not the publication. This sample is represented by 450,000 to 650,000 distinct CDR3 sequences; roughly 9.5% of them were singletons. Of the sample, 2.5% to 3.5% is held by the ten largest clones.

Broader findings and caveats from the paper: Compared with coincidental sharing between unrelated individuals, an excess of low generation-probability sequences was observed among out-of-frame TCR alpha sequences shared between twins. Conclusions relied on cross-sectional statistical analysis, since the same donors could not be followed over many years. In monozygotic twins, out-of-frame TCR alpha sharing was systematically underestimated by recombination models, although the models agreed with sharing between unrelated individuals. Abundant cord blood beta clonotypes carried fewer insertions; young adult naive repertoires showed a weaker similar trend, while memory repertoires showed none. The excess sharing between twins in beta out-of-frame sequences was weaker because fewer shared sequences reduced the signal-to-noise ratio. Zero-insertion analyses could be partly confounded by invariant T cells such as MAIT and iNKT, though diverse VJ usage argued against such confounding for most clonotypes.

Notes on this clonotype: This receptor's antigen is unknown. No per-base quality is available; no much larger clone lies one base away.

The same sample was also studied in work on yellow fever vaccine responses in identical twins. The second investigation adds: According to the authors, in identical twins the way T cells responded to vaccination appeared partly convergent and partly personalized. Focusing on identical twins, the study followed the T cell clones that responded to the vaccine, and did so with precision.

In this chain, TRBV7-9 is recombined with TRBJ2-3; TRBD2 agrees with 9 junctional bases. Sample: PBMCs. The receptor was isolated from a woman under 30 in good health. The DNA sequence is given as TGTGCCAGCAGCGCACGACTAGCGGGCACAGATACGCAGTATTTT. Its amino acids are CASSARLAGTDTQYF.